This paragraph reports one TCR beta chain. Its target is unknown. TCR beta CDR3 region amplification was performed from RNA transcripts. First-round RT-PCR of the TCR CDR3 relied on the HTBI primer set. TCRdb re-analysed the multiplex PCR reads in MiXCR, keeping a single row per CDR3 protein. Here the sample spans 400,000 to 500,000 distinct CDR3 sequences, roughly 14% being singletons. The data were obtained in a study of T cells in Graves' hyperthyroidism and ophthalmopathy. Germline loops: CDR1 WSHSY, CDR2 SAAADI. Trimming stripped 0 bases from V and 13 bases from J, with 15 bases between. The CDR3 has 13 residues. Study results and caveats: Ophthalmopathy and stable hyperthyroidism were separated by a 13 V-J model.

V gene TRBV10-2 combines with J gene TRBJ2-5; the D gene could be TRBD1 or TRBD2 (5 bases each). The source is a man younger than 30 with Graves' ophthalmopathy. The sequenced sample consisted of blood. The CDR3 DNA sequence: TGCGCCAGCAGTGAGTCGGGGAGCGAAAGGGGGTACTTC. This translates into CASSESGSERGYF.